The present T cell receptor beta chain was sequenced within a study of blood T cell repertoires in COVID-19. Study-wide context: PBMCs, B-cell-depleted T cells, or T cells were the source of the cDNA or gDNA that made up the material.

Participants were aged roughly 18 to 90 years, lived in under 30 US areas, and enrolled virtually. Donors in Cohort 3 who had recovered were those with two negative PCRs, healthcare professional clearance, or resolution of their symptoms. Between the trimmed V and J ends, which lost 6 bases and 9 bases, there was a span of 12 bases. This CDR3 spans 12 amino acids. Germline V CDR1 and CDR2: SGHVS, FQNEAQ. Some clones are missing from TCRdb's copy, which holds only in-frame ones; the method was immunoSEQ multiplex PCR. The sample contains over 250,000 clones, over 75% of which appear only once. This clone came up once.

The genes are TRBV7-8 and TRBJ2-1; D gene unclear. The clonotype comes from a woman aged 25 to 39 who had recovered from COVID-19. The sequenced sample consisted of PBMCs or T cells enriched from blood (not recorded which). For the CDR3, the DNA is TGTGCCAGCAGGACTCGGGTGGGTGAGCAGTTCTTC. This codes for CASRTRVGEQFF.